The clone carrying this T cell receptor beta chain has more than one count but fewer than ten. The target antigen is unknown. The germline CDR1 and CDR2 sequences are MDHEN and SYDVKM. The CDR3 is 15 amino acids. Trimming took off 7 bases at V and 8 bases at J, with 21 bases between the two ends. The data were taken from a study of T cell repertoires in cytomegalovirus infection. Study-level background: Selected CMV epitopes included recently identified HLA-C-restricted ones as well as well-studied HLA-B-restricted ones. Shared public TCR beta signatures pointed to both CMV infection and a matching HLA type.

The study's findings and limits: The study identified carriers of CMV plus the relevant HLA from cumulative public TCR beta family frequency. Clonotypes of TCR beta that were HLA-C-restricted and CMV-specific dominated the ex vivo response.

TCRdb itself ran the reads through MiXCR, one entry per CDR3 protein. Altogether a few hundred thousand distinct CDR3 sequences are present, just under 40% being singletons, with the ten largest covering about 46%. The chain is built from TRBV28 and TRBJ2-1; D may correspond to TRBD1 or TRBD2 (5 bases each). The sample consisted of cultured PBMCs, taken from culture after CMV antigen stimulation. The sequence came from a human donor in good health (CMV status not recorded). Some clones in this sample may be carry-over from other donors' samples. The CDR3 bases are TGTGCCAGCACCCCCGGGGCGTGGGAAAGGGATGAGCAGTTCTTC. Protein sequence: CASTPGAWERDEQFF.